This T cell receptor (beta chain) was identified during a study of blood T cell repertoires in COVID-19. The V and J ends lost 4 bases and 0 bases respectively, with 7 bases between them. The germline V gene has CDR1 SGHRS and CDR2 YFSETQ. The CDR3 spans 14 residues. Authors' analysis steps: From reference gene primer amplification, estimates of nucleated cell counts were derived. Repertoires were generated with immunoSEQ multiplex PCR, while TCRdb's copy carries only in-frame clones and drops some. V, J and clone size were drawn from that table, and D and trimming were deduced from the DNA. This repertoire shows about 210,000 clones, around three quarters found once; its top ten account for around 7.7%.

The V call is TRBV5-1, the J call TRBJ1-4; D not certain. The sequenced material came from peripheral blood. This clonotype was obtained from a woman aged 65 to 85 with acute or convalescent COVID-19. CDR3 in amino acids: CASSPGTTNEKLFF. Here the CDR3 DNA reads TGCGCCAGCAGCCCAGGAACAACTAATGAAAAACTGTTTTTT.